This T cell receptor beta chain comes out of a study of blood T cell repertoires in COVID-19. Study in general: PBMCs, B-cell-depleted T cells, or T cells were the source of the cDNA or gDNA that made up the material.

In the original analysis: Amplification from reference gene primers served as the basis for estimated nucleated cell counts. Assay: immunoSEQ multiplex PCR; the TCRdb copy retains only in-frame clones and omits some. V, J and clone size derive from that table, while D and trimming were established from the DNA sequence. The sample carries some 51,000 clones, approximately 90% recorded once. V trimming: 8 bases; J trimming: 1 base; junction bases outside the gene matches: 10. Germline V gene data show CDR1 as SNHLY and CDR2 as FYNNEI. CDR3 length: 15 amino acids. The sample taken for sequencing was peripheral blood. The TCR comes from a man in his forties or fifties with active COVID-19. This sequence joins TRBV2 and TRBJ2-5; 7 positions agree with TRBD1. As DNA, the CDR3 is TGTGCCAGCGGGGCTCTGAGGGACAGCCAAGAGACCCAGTACTTC. Translating it yields CASGALRDSQETQYF.